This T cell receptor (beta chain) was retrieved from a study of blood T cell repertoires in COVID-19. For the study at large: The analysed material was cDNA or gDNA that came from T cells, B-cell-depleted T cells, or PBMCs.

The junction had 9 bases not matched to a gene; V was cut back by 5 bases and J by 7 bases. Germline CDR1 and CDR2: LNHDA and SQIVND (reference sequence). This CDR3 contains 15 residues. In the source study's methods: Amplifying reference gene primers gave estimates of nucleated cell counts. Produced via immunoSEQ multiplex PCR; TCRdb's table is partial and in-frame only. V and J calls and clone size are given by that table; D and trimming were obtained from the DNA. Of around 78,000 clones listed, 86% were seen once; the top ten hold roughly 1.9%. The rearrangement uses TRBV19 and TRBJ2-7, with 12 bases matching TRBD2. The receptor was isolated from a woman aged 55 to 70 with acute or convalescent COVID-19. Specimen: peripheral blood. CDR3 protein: CASSALAGGSLEQYF. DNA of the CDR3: TGTGCCAGTAGTGCGCTAGCGGGAGGGTCTCTGGAGCAGTACTTC.